This entry lists 5 T cell receptor beta chains sequenced from one sample in a study of blood T cell repertoires in COVID-19. Method: immunoSEQ multiplex PCR; TCRdb's copy keeps in-frame clones and lacks some. The table shows about 310,000 clones, with 85% to 90% occurring only once. Sample: peripheral blood. The source of these receptors is a woman aged 25 to 45 with COVID-19, enrolled during active disease.

The chain is built from TRBV6-1 and TRBJ2-3; a weak D match, TRBD1 (5 bases). The CDR3 contains 16 residues. Germline V gene lookup returns CDR1 MNHNS and CDR2 SASEGT. V gave up 2 bases and J gave up 3 bases, with 15 bases separating them. CDR3 sequence (DNA): TGTGCCAGCAGTGAAAGTGTAGGCCAGGGAACAGATACGCAGTATTTT. Amino acid sequence: CASSESVGQGTDTQYF.

The rearrangement uses TRBV6-5 and TRBJ1-2, with D perhaps TRBD1 (5 bases). V was trimmed by 5 bases and J by 1 base, leaving 14 bases between them. Germline values: CDR1 MNHEY, CDR2 SVGAGI. The CDR3 runs 15 residues. Here the CDR3 DNA reads TGTGCCAGCAGTAGAGCGGGACTGGATAACTATGGCTACACCTTC. Encoded protein: CASSRAGLDNYGYTF.

The CDR3 here is CASGLVQDSYEQYF. The CDR3 region has the DNA TGTGCTAGTGGTTTGGTACAGGACTCCTACGAGCAGTACTTC. This chain joins TRBV12-5 and TRBJ2-7, with a possible D match to TRBD1 (5 bases). Germline lookup yields CDR1 LGHNT and CDR2 FRNRAP. The CDR3 sequence is 14 residues long. V was pared by 0 bases and J by 0 bases, with 6 bases between.

For the CDR3, the DNA is TGCGCCAGCAGCTTACAGGGCGGGGGCACTGAAGCTTTCTTT. Translating gives CASSLQGGGTEAFF. This chain joins TRBV5-1 and TRBJ1-1; D may be TRBD1 (6 bases). Germline V gene sequence: CDR1 SGHRS, CDR2 YFSETQ. The CDR3 length is 14 residues. V was cut by 2 bases and J by 4 bases, with 12 bases left in between.

The chain is built from TRBV11-2 and TRBJ2-1; TRBD1 matches 7 bases. V lost 0 bases and J lost 6; bases outside the gene matches: 17. The CDR3 covers 19 residues. Looked up from germline, CDR1 is SGHAT and CDR2 is FQNNGV. Here the CDR3 reads CASSLDWDLVGQVGNEQFF. CDR3 nucleotides: TGTGCCAGCAGCTTAGATTGGGATTTGGTAGGACAGGTAGGCAATGAGCAGTTCTTC.